The T cell receptor (beta chain) under discussion was sequenced for a study of siplizumab effects on memory and regulatory T cells. The study's findings and limits: Naive T cells were seen as more diverse than memory cells and as major alloresponse contributors. For mappable alloreactive CD4+ clones, the mean Treg-derived fraction was less than 70% with siplizumab and 26.9% in controls. Sequences below about 10^-5 frequency were poorly captured, and few alloreactive clones mapped to unstimulated subsets.

The table came from immunoSEQ multiplex PCR; TCRdb's copy has only in-frame clones and leaves some out. Among fewer than 60,000 clones listed, over 85% were seen once. The CDR3 covers 15 residues. The germline V gene has CDR1 SEHNR and CDR2 FQNEAQ (reference sequence). V lost 2 bases and J lost 0; bases outside the gene matches: 4. Comment on this clone: The antigen is undetermined.

This sequence was found in a human donor in good health. What was sequenced was CD8+ T cells sorted from blood. This chain links TRBV7-9 with TRBJ2-7; 7 bases map to TRBD1. In nucleotides, the CDR3 is TGTGCCAGCAGCTTACCCGGGACAGACTCCTACGAGCAGTACTTC. This codes for CASSLPGTDSYEQYF.